The present T cell receptor (beta chain) was sequenced within a study of T cell responses to AZD1222 COVID-19 vaccine. Overall study: Analysis merged second doses at about 4 or about 12 weeks. Whole-study findings and limits: At baseline, seropositivity was found in only a handful of AZD1222 recipients.

Clones were sequenced by immunoSEQ multiplex PCR, and TCRdb holds only the in-frame ones, with some missing. The sample comprises 100,000 to 150,000 clones, approximately 88% of which are singletons, and 5% to 6% rests with the top ten. This CDR3 spans 17 amino acids. The V segment lost 1 base and the J segment 3 bases; nucleotides outside the gene matches: 14. Looked up from germline, CDR1 is GTSNPN and CDR2 is SVGIG (reference sequence). On this clone itself: The antigen is not known.

The sample was peripheral blood, taken on day 0 of AZD1222 vaccination. The genes are TRBV30 and TRBJ2-7; TRBD1 agrees at 8 bases. The sequence was collected from an adult in good health. CDR3 loop: CAWSATTSSGTGYEQYF. CDR3 nucleotide sequence: TGTGCCTGGAGTGCAACTACCAGTTCCGGGACAGGCTACGAGCAGTACTTC. The variable domain in full, with the rest retrieved from reference TRBV30 and TRBJ2-7, is SQTIHQWPATLVQPVGSPLSLECTVEGTSNPNLYWYRQAAGRGLQLLFYSVGIGQISSEVPQNLSASRPQDRQFILSSKKLLLSDSGFYLCAWSATTSSGTGYEQYFGPGTRLTVT.